The TCR beta chain under discussion was sequenced for a study of cytomegalovirus exposure and HLA in healthy donors. Findings and limits, study-wide: The authors enumerated 150 to 200 TCR beta chains as linked to cytomegalovirus. Specificity of a few CMV-associated chains for CMV antigens was verified in vitro.

Measured with immunoSEQ multiplex PCR; TCRdb has only the in-frame clones, and not every one. The repertoire includes roughly 100,000 clones, roughly 86% of them detected once, and 4% sits in the top ten. Points on this clone: Its target is not known.

Germline V gene data show CDR1 as KGHSH and CDR2 as LQKENI. V was pared by 0 bases and J by 7 bases, with 6 bases of the junction left unmatched. The CDR3 sequence is 16 residues long. This clonotype was sampled from a young woman in good health and CMV-seropositive. The sequenced material came from PBMCs. This rearrangement joins TRBV18 to TRBJ1-4, with 9 positions matching TRBD1. CDR3: CASSPPRGQGVEKLFF. The CDR3 region has the DNA TGTGCCAGCTCACCACCTCGGGGACAGGGAGTTGAAAAACTGTTTTTT. Full variable domain (missing parts from reference TRBV18 and TRBJ1-4): NAGVMQNPRHLVRRRGQEARLRCSPMKGHSHVYWYRQLPEEGLKFMVYLQKENIIDESGMPKERFSAEFPKEGPSILRIQQVVRGDSAAYFCASSPPRGQGVEKLFFGSGTQLSVL.